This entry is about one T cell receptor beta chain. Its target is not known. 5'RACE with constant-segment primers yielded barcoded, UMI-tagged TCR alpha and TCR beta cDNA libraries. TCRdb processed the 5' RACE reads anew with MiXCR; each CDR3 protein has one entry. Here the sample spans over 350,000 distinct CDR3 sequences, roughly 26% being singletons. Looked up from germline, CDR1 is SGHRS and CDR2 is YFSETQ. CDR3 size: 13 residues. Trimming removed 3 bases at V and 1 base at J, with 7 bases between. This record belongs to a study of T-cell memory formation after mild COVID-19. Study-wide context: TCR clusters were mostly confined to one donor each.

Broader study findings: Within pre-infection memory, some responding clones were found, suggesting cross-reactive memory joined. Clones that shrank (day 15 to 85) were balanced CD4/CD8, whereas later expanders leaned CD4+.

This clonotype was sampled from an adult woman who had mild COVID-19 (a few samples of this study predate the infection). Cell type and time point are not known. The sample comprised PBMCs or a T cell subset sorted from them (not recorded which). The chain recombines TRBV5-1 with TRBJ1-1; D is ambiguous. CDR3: CASSSGSNTEAFF. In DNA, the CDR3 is TGCGCCAGCAGCTCTGGGTCGAACACTGAAGCTTTCTTT.